This TCR beta chain came from a study of T cells in Graves' hyperthyroidism and ophthalmopathy. Study findings and constraints: A model built on 13 V-J features separated ophthalmopathy from stable hyperthyroidism.

Amplified TCR beta CDR3 regions came from RNA transcripts. First-round RT-PCR targeting the TCR CDR3 was performed with the HTBI primer set. Each CDR3 protein gets one entry after TCRdb re-called the multiplex PCR reads with MiXCR. The sample consists of approximately 570,000 distinct CDR3 sequences, about 20% of them appearing once. Trimming took 1 base from V and 5 from J, leaving 12 bases between them. This CDR3 has 15 amino acids. The germline V gene encodes CDR1 SGHVS and CDR2 FQNEAQ. This clonotype was recorded a few times. Its cognate antigen is unknown. The source is a middle-aged man with Graves' ophthalmopathy. The specimen sequenced was blood. V gene TRBV7-8 combines with J gene TRBJ1-5, with D unresolved. Here the CDR3 DNA reads TGTGCCAGCAGCTTAGAGTGGAGGGTCCATCAGCCCCAGCATTTT. Encoded protein: CASSLEWRVHQPQHF.